These T cell receptor beta chains were read from a single sample in a study of T-cell reconstitution after alpha-beta-depleted transplantation in children. TCRdb independently ran MiXCR on the PCR reads; one entry per CDR3 protein. The data contain about 610,000 distinct CDR3 sequences, 8% to 11% of them singletons. This specimen was PBMCs from the stem cell graft donor, taken from the stem cell graft. The receptors here all came from a human donor who donated a stem cell graft to a child with acute myeloid leukemia. CDR3s include the opening cysteine and the closing phenylalanine or tryptophan. A D gene is named only where the DNA matches it firmly. The listing skips clone size in some rows; elsewhere it reads once, few, many or a size class.

d_call clone_size j_call v_call cdr3_aa cdr3_nt
TRBD1 few TRBJ1-6 TRBV20-1 CSARGRDRGDNSPLHF TGCAGTGCTAGAGGCCGGGACAGGGGGGATAATTCACCCCTCCACTTT
TRBD2 many TRBJ2-7 TRBV6-5 CASSYLPSGGSYEQYF TGTGCCAGCAGTTACCTACCTAGCGGGGGCTCCTACGAGCAGTACTTC
TRBD2 many TRBJ2-7 TRBV20-1 CSASLIAGGRSYEQYF TGCAGTGCTTCGTTGATAGCGGGAGGACGGTCCTACGAGCAGTACTTC
TRBD1 few TRBJ1-5 TRBV7-2 CASRQGGNQPQHF TGTGCCAGCAGGCAGGGGGGTAATCAGCCCCAGCATTTT
- many TRBJ1-5 TRBV2 CASSDNRFYQHF TGTGCCAGCAGTGATAACAGGTTCTACCAGCATTTT
- - TRBJ2-1 TRBV6-1 CASRPGDQGYNAQFF TGTGCCAGCAGACCAGGGGATCAGGGGTACAATGCGCAGTTCTTC
TRBD1 many TRBJ2-2 TRBV29-1 CSAKLQGARELFF TGCAGCGCCAAGCTACAGGGGGCTCGGGAGCTGTTTTTT
- - TRBJ2-7 TRBV6-5 CASSYGGGPLVGQYF TGTGCCAGCAGTTACGGGGGAGGTCCCCTAGTTGGGCAGTACTTC
TRBD2 few TRBJ2-1 TRBV27 CASSFPGGEQFF TGTGCCAGCAGTTTTCCGGGGGGTGAGCAGTTCTTC
TRBD2 - TRBJ2-7 TRBV20-1 CSARAGYGGTEQYF TGCAGTGCTAGAGCCGGGTACGGGGGGACCGAGCAGTACTTC
TRBD2 few TRBJ2-1 TRBV14 CASSQPAGGVNEQFF TGTGCCAGCAGCCAACCCGCGGGAGGGGTTAATGAGCAGTTCTTC
TRBD1 many TRBJ2-7 TRBV9 CASSERGLGSYEQYF TGTGCCAGCAGCGAGAGGGGGCTCGGCTCCTACGAGCAGTACTTC
- many TRBJ2-7 TRBV20-1 CSAPRGKYEQYF TGCAGTGCTCCCCGGGGAAAGTACGAGCAGTACTTC
TRBD1 many TRBJ2-5 TRBV6-1 CASSEGGTGETQYF TGTGCCAGCAGTGAAGGGGGGACAGGAGAGACCCAGTACTTC
TRBD1 - TRBJ2-7 TRBV6-2/TRBV6-3 CASSIPGQGLFYF TGTGCCAGCAGTATACCGGGACAGGGGCTCTTTTACTTC
- - TRBJ2-7 TRBV5-1 CASSLAWQGWEQYF TGCGCCAGCAGCTTGGCCTGGCAGGGCTGGGAGCAGTACTTC
- - TRBJ2-1 TRBV28 CASSSSVREQFF TGTGCCAGCAGTTCCTCGGTAAGGGAGCAGTTCTTC
- - TRBJ1-3 TRBV30 CAWSDRGNTIYF TGTGCCTGGAGTGACCGGGGCAACACCATATATTTT
- many TRBJ1-5 TRBV20-1 CSASQGYQPQHF TGCAGTGCTAGTCAGGGGTATCAGCCCCAGCATTTT
- - TRBJ2-1 TRBV7-3 CASSPTATSEQFF TGTGCCAGCAGCCCGACCGCCACGAGTGAGCAGTTCTTC
TRBD1 - TRBJ2-2 TRBV7-9 CASRDRAGELFF TGTGCCAGCAGGGACAGGGCCGGGGAGCTGTTTTTT
TRBD2 - TRBJ2-7 TRBV5-1 CASRGALAGISSYEQYF TGCGCCAGCAGGGGGGCACTAGCGGGGATAAGCTCCTACGAGCAGTACTTC
- - TRBJ1-1 TRBV7-9 CASSSSGQNTEAFF TGTGCCAGCAGCTCCTCGGGACAGAACACTGAAGCTTTCTTT
TRBD2 few TRBJ2-1 TRBV6-1 CASSEPGLAVYNEQFF TGTGCCAGCAGTGAACCCGGACTAGCGGTCTACAATGAGCAGTTCTTC
- - TRBJ2-7 TRBV9 CASSVGQYYEQYF TGTGCCAGCAGCGTAGGACAGTATTACGAGCAGTACTTC
TRBD1 many TRBJ2-3 TRBV29-1 CSVRRQGPTLTDTQYF TGCAGCGTCCGGCGACAGGGCCCCACACTCACAGATACGCAGTATTTT
TRBD2 many TRBJ2-1 TRBV12-3/TRBV12-4 CASSLSAGVGEQFF TGTGCCAGCAGTTTATCGGCGGGAGTCGGTGAGCAGTTCTTC
TRBD2 many TRBJ2-7 TRBV7-2 CASSQGLAGVSYEQYF TGTGCCAGCAGCCAAGGACTAGCGGGAGTTTCCTACGAGCAGTACTTC
- - TRBJ2-6 TRBV15 CATSLGSVSSGANVLTF TGTGCCACCAGCCTGGGGAGCGTTAGCTCTGGGGCCAACGTCCTGACTTTC
- many TRBJ2-1 TRBV15 CATSREGLEQFF TGTGCCACCAGCAGAGAAGGGCTTGAGCAGTTCTTC
TRBD1 many TRBJ2-5 TRBV20-1 CSADRGQETQYF TGCAGTGCAGACAGGGGCCAAGAGACCCAGTACTTC
TRBD2 few TRBJ2-1 TRBV20-1 CSARDSQRENNEQFF TGCAGTGCTAGAGATTCCCAGCGGGAAAACAATGAGCAGTTCTTC
TRBD1 - TRBJ2-7 TRBV6-1 CASRLTGATSYEQYF TGTGCCAGCAGGCTTACAGGGGCTACCTCCTACGAGCAGTACTTC
- - TRBJ2-1 TRBV5-1 CASSSSTSTGPYNEQFF TGCGCCAGCAGCTCCTCGACTAGTACGGGCCCCTACAATGAGCAGTTCTTC
TRBD2 few TRBJ2-7 TRBV5-1 CASSLIAGGPYDEQYF TGCGCCAGCAGCTTGATAGCGGGAGGGCCTTACGACGAGCAGTACTTC
- few TRBJ2-7 TRBV12-3/TRBV12-4 CASSIRGLEQYF TGTGCCAGCAGCATCAGGGGACTCGAGCAGTACTTC
TRBD2 few TRBJ2-1 TRBV29-1 CSVEPSKTSGWWNEQFF TGCAGCGTTGAACCTTCGAAGACTAGCGGGTGGTGGAATGAGCAGTTCTTC
- few TRBJ1-5 TRBV5-5 CASSPGEPNQPQHF TGTGCCAGCAGTCCCGGGGAGCCCAATCAGCCCCAGCATTTT
- - TRBJ2-3 TRBV6-4 CASSSQGNTQYF TGTGCCAGCAGTTCGCAGGGGAATACGCAGTATTTT
- - TRBJ2-4 TRBV20-1 CSAPPGSTSIQYF TGCAGTGCCCCCCCGGGCAGCACATCCATTCAGTACTTC
TRBD1 few TRBJ2-3 TRBV5-1 CASSLPGTEKRDTQYF TGCGCCAGCAGCTTGCCCGGGACAGAGAAAAGGGATACGCAGTATTTT